The rows below give T cell receptor beta chains drawn from one sample of a study of OX40 agonist ivuxolimab in advanced cancers. TCRdb's copy holds only in-frame clones and misses some; the assay was immunoSEQ multiplex PCR. Seen here are about 79,000 clones, roughly 91% observed once, and the top ten hold approximately 12%. Sequences were derived from CD4+ or CD8+ T cells sorted from blood, sampled in a trial of the OX40 agonist ivuxolimab. All receptors come from an adult with an advanced solid tumor such as melanoma, head and neck, liver or kidney cancer. The CDR3 runs from the conserved cysteine through the conserved F or W. The order of the fields is clone size, CDR3 length, V gene, J gene, D gene, CDR3 DNA, CDR3 protein. A D gene is named only where the DNA matches it firmly. Clone size is shown for a subset of rows, as once, few, many or a class of expanded clone.

clone_size: -
cdr3_length: 16
v_call: TRBV19
j_call: TRBJ1-3
d_call: TRBD1
cdr3_nt: TGTGCCAGTAGTATATGGGGACAGGGCACTGGAAACACCATATATTTT
cdr3_aa: CASSIWGQGTGNTIYF

clone_size: -
cdr3_length: 15
v_call: TRBV4-1
j_call: TRBJ2-1
d_call: -
cdr3_nt: TGCGCCAGCAGCCAAGGGGAGACACAATACAATGAGCAGTTCTTC
cdr3_aa: CASSQGETQYNEQFF

clone_size: -
cdr3_length: 19
v_call: TRBV7-9
j_call: TRBJ2-1
d_call: TRBD2
cdr3_nt: TGTGCCAGCAGGCCTCTGGCTACTACTAGCGGGAGATCAAGGAATGAGCAGTTCTTC
cdr3_aa: CASRPLATTSGRSRNEQFF

clone_size: -
cdr3_length: 16
v_call: TRBV29-1
j_call: TRBJ2-3
d_call: TRBD1
cdr3_nt: TGCAGCGTTGGAGGGACAGGGGACAGAATCACAGATACGCAGTATTTT
cdr3_aa: CSVGGTGDRITDTQYF

clone_size: -
cdr3_length: 11
v_call: TRBV6-5
j_call: TRBJ2-7
d_call: -
cdr3_nt: TGTGCCAGCAAGAATGCGGACGAGCAGTACTTC
cdr3_aa: CASKNADEQYF

clone_size: once
cdr3_length: 14
v_call: TRBV27
j_call: TRBJ2-7
d_call: -
cdr3_nt: TGTGCCAGCCAACCTTCTGGGTCCCCCTACGAGCAGTACTTC
cdr3_aa: CASQPSGSPYEQYF

clone_size: -
cdr3_length: 16
v_call: TRBV11-1
j_call: TRBJ2-5
d_call: -
cdr3_nt: TGTGCCAGCAGCTTAAACATAGGCGGGCTCCAAGAGACCCAGTACTTC
cdr3_aa: CASSLNIGGLQETQYF

clone_size: -
cdr3_length: 15
v_call: TRBV7-8
j_call: TRBJ1-2
d_call: -
cdr3_nt: TGTGCCAGCAGCTTAGGGACGACGGGTATGAAGGGCTACACCTTC
cdr3_aa: CASSLGTTGMKGYTF

clone_size: -
cdr3_length: 12
v_call: TRBV10-3
j_call: TRBJ1-1
d_call: -
cdr3_nt: TGTGCCATCAGTGATAGCTCGGAAGGAGCTTTCTTT
cdr3_aa: CAISDSSEGAFF

clone_size: -
cdr3_length: 13
v_call: TRBV19
j_call: TRBJ1-1
d_call: -
cdr3_nt: TGTGCCAGTATTACAGGGATGGGCACTGAAGCTTTCTTT
cdr3_aa: CASITGMGTEAFF

clone_size: -
cdr3_length: 15
v_call: TRBV25-1
j_call: TRBJ2-7
d_call: TRBD1
cdr3_nt: TGTGCCAGCAGCAGGGCCGGGACAGGGTACGACGAGCAGTACTTC
cdr3_aa: CASSRAGTGYDEQYF

clone_size: -
cdr3_length: 12
v_call: TRBV28
j_call: TRBJ2-7
d_call: -
cdr3_nt: TGTGCCAGCAATCACAGGGAATACGAGCAGTACTTC
cdr3_aa: CASNHREYEQYF

clone_size: -
cdr3_length: 13
v_call: TRBV10-3
j_call: TRBJ1-5
d_call: -
cdr3_nt: TGTGCCATCGGGGGGGGGAACAATCAGCCCCAGCATTTT
cdr3_aa: CAIGGGNNQPQHF

clone_size: -
cdr3_length: 14
v_call: TRBV27
j_call: TRBJ2-7
d_call: -
cdr3_nt: TGTGCCAGCAGTTTATCCGGGAAGACCTACGAGCAGTACTTC
cdr3_aa: CASSLSGKTYEQYF

clone_size: -
cdr3_length: 13
v_call: TRBV7-6
j_call: TRBJ2-3
d_call: -
cdr3_nt: TGTGCCAGCAGCTTAGCGCGGAGAGATACGCAGTATTTT
cdr3_aa: CASSLARRDTQYF

clone_size: -
cdr3_length: 13
v_call: TRBV28
j_call: TRBJ2-5
d_call: -
cdr3_nt: TGTGCCAGCAGTTTGGAGGTCTGGGAGACCCAGTACTTC
cdr3_aa: CASSLEVWETQYF

clone_size: -
cdr3_length: 16
v_call: TRBV11-3
j_call: TRBJ1-1
d_call: TRBD1
cdr3_nt: TGTGCCAGCAGCTTGTTGACAGGGCATATGAACACTGAAGCTTTCTTT
cdr3_aa: CASSLLTGHMNTEAFF

clone_size: -
cdr3_length: 15
v_call: TRBV4-1
j_call: TRBJ2-1
d_call: -
cdr3_nt: TGCGCCAGCAGCCAAGAGGTCAGCTCCTACAATGAGCAGTTCTTC
cdr3_aa: CASSQEVSSYNEQFF

clone_size: -
cdr3_length: 13
v_call: TRBV27
j_call: TRBJ1-2
d_call: -
cdr3_nt: TGTGCCAGCAGTTTCAGAGGGCCCACTGGCTACACCTTC
cdr3_aa: CASSFRGPTGYTF

clone_size: -
cdr3_length: 14
v_call: TRBV18
j_call: TRBJ1-4
d_call: -
cdr3_nt: TGTGCCAGCTCACTTTCAGGGGAAAATGAAAAACTGTTTTTT
cdr3_aa: CASSLSGENEKLFF

clone_size: -
cdr3_length: 17
v_call: TRBV30
j_call: TRBJ1-3
d_call: TRBD1
cdr3_nt: TGTGCCTGGAAGGAGACAGGGAGTTTGTTGACTGGAAACACCATATATTTT
cdr3_aa: CAWKETGSLLTGNTIYF

clone_size: -
cdr3_length: 17
v_call: TRBV4-2
j_call: TRBJ2-3
d_call: -
cdr3_nt: TGTGCCAGCAGCCAAGTTGAGTGGGCCATGCGCACAGATACGCAGTATTTT
cdr3_aa: CASSQVEWAMRTDTQYF

clone_size: -
cdr3_length: 13
v_call: TRBV10-3
j_call: TRBJ1-1
d_call: -
cdr3_nt: TGTGCCATCAGAGACGACACGACACTTGAAGCTTTCTTT
cdr3_aa: CAIRDDTTLEAFF

clone_size: -
cdr3_length: 12
v_call: TRBV5-1
j_call: TRBJ1-1
d_call: -
cdr3_nt: TGCGCCAGCAGCTTGAATGGCGCTGAAGCTTTCTTT
cdr3_aa: CASSLNGAEAFF

clone_size: -
cdr3_length: 16
v_call: TRBV7-9
j_call: TRBJ1-2
d_call: -
cdr3_nt: TGTGCCAGCAGCCCTGGGGACGTAGGGAGCGCCTATGGCTACACCTTC
cdr3_aa: CASSPGDVGSAYGYTF

clone_size: -
cdr3_length: 14
v_call: TRBV19
j_call: TRBJ2-6
d_call: TRBD1
cdr3_nt: TGTGCCAGTAGTACAGGGGGTGGGGCCAACGTCCTGACTTTC
cdr3_aa: CASSTGGGANVLTF

clone_size: -
cdr3_length: 12
v_call: TRBV28
j_call: TRBJ2-7
d_call: -
cdr3_nt: TGTGCCACCCAACAGGTCGGATACGAGCAGTACTTC
cdr3_aa: CATQQVGYEQYF

clone_size: -
cdr3_length: 14
v_call: TRBV28
j_call: TRBJ2-7
d_call: -
cdr3_nt: TGTGCCAGCAGTTTATCACACCTTGCCTACGAGCAGTACTTC
cdr3_aa: CASSLSHLAYEQYF

clone_size: -
cdr3_length: 14
v_call: TRBV29-1
j_call: TRBJ2-7
d_call: TRBD1
cdr3_nt: TGCAGCGTTGGAGGACAGGGTGCTGATCACGAGCAGTACTTC
cdr3_aa: CSVGGQGADHEQYF

clone_size: -
cdr3_length: 16
v_call: TRBV27
j_call: TRBJ2-3
d_call: -
cdr3_nt: TGTGCCAGCAGTCCGGACCGTCCTAATCTACCAGATACGCAGTATTTT
cdr3_aa: CASSPDRPNLPDTQYF

clone_size: -
cdr3_length: 13
v_call: TRBV10-2
j_call: TRBJ1-5
d_call: -
cdr3_nt: TGCGCCTCAGAAGCGAGCCTACAACAGCCCCAGCATTTT
cdr3_aa: CASEASLQQPQHF

clone_size: -
cdr3_length: 15
v_call: TRBV13
j_call: TRBJ1-1
d_call: -
cdr3_nt: TGTGCCAGCAGCTTAGGAGGGGCAGAAGGGGCTGAAGCTTTCTTT
cdr3_aa: CASSLGGAEGAEAFF

clone_size: -
cdr3_length: 12
v_call: TRBV10-1
j_call: TRBJ2-3
d_call: -
cdr3_nt: TGCGCCAGCAGTAAGAGCACAGATACGCAGTATTTT
cdr3_aa: CASSKSTDTQYF

clone_size: -
cdr3_length: 15
v_call: TRBV9
j_call: TRBJ2-7
d_call: -
cdr3_nt: TGTGCCAGCAGGGTACAGGGACGAAGCTCCTACGAGCAGTACTTC
cdr3_aa: CASRVQGRSSYEQYF

clone_size: once
cdr3_length: 14
v_call: TRBV29-1
j_call: TRBJ2-7
d_call: TRBD1
cdr3_nt: TGCAGCGTTGAACCCTCAGGACAGGGAGGCGAGCAGTACTTC
cdr3_aa: CSVEPSGQGGEQYF

clone_size: -
cdr3_length: 16
v_call: TRBV15
j_call: TRBJ2-7
d_call: -
cdr3_nt: TGTGCCACCAGCAGAGATCGTTGGCAGGGCACCTACGAGCAGTACTTC
cdr3_aa: CATSRDRWQGTYEQYF

clone_size: -
cdr3_length: 16
v_call: TRBV27
j_call: TRBJ2-3
d_call: -
cdr3_nt: TGTGCCAGCAGTTTATCCGGGACTCTTAACACAGATACGCAGTATTTT
cdr3_aa: CASSLSGTLNTDTQYF

clone_size: -
cdr3_length: 16
v_call: TRBV19
j_call: TRBJ2-3
d_call: TRBD1
cdr3_nt: TGTGCCAGTAGCGCTTCCGGGACAGTTGGTTCAGATACGCAGTATTTT
cdr3_aa: CASSASGTVGSDTQYF

clone_size: -
cdr3_length: 14
v_call: TRBV4-2
j_call: TRBJ2-7
d_call: TRBD2
cdr3_nt: TGTGCCAGCAGCCCTGGAGCGGGAGAGAACGAGCAGTACTTC
cdr3_aa: CASSPGAGENEQYF

clone_size: -
cdr3_length: 16
v_call: TRBV10-1
j_call: TRBJ1-1
d_call: -
cdr3_nt: TGCGCCAGCAATAGTCCATCGCCGGGGCAACTCACTGAAGCTTTCTTT
cdr3_aa: CASNSPSPGQLTEAFF

clone_size: once
cdr3_length: 16
v_call: TRBV11-3
j_call: TRBJ2-7
d_call: -
cdr3_nt: TGTGCCAGCAGTTTAAGAGCGGGACACCAACCCTACGAGCAGTACTTC
cdr3_aa: CASSLRAGHQPYEQYF

clone_size: -
cdr3_length: 14
v_call: TRBV5-4
j_call: TRBJ1-1
d_call: -
cdr3_nt: TGTGCCAGCAGCTGGGGGGGCAGCGTAATTGAAGCTTTCTTT
cdr3_aa: CASSWGGSVIEAFF

clone_size: -
cdr3_length: 15
v_call: TRBV6-1
j_call: TRBJ2-1
d_call: -
cdr3_nt: TGTGCCAGCAGTGAAGTGAGGCGCTCCTACAATGAGCAGTTCTTC
cdr3_aa: CASSEVRRSYNEQFF

clone_size: -
cdr3_length: 15
v_call: TRBV21-1
j_call: TRBJ2-2
d_call: -
cdr3_nt: TGTGCCAGCAGCAAAGACGGACAGTACACCGGGGAGCTGTTTTTT
cdr3_aa: CASSKDGQYTGELFF

clone_size: once
cdr3_length: 16
v_call: TRBV7-2
j_call: TRBJ1-5
d_call: -
cdr3_nt: TGTGCCAGCAGCTTAGGGAAGGCAGGGACCAATCAGCCCCAGCATTTT
cdr3_aa: CASSLGKAGTNQPQHF

clone_size: -
cdr3_length: 13
v_call: TRBV6-6
j_call: TRBJ2-1
d_call: TRBD2
cdr3_nt: TGTGCCAGCAGATTAGCGGGAGGACGCGAGCAGTTCTTC
cdr3_aa: CASRLAGGREQFF

clone_size: -
cdr3_length: 17
v_call: TRBV15
j_call: TRBJ1-6
d_call: -
cdr3_nt: TGTGCCACCAGCAGAGATCTGCCGGGCCTGCTAGGTTCACCCCTCCACTTT
cdr3_aa: CATSRDLPGLLGSPLHF

clone_size: -
cdr3_length: 15
v_call: TRBV11-1
j_call: TRBJ2-1
d_call: -
cdr3_nt: TGTGCCAGCAGCTTAGCCATGGGGGTTTACAATGAGCAGTTCTTC
cdr3_aa: CASSLAMGVYNEQFF

clone_size: once
cdr3_length: 16
v_call: TRBV7-9
j_call: TRBJ1-1
d_call: TRBD1
cdr3_nt: TGTGCCAGCAGCTTACTTCGGGACAGGGATTTCACTGAAGCTTTCTTT
cdr3_aa: CASSLLRDRDFTEAFF